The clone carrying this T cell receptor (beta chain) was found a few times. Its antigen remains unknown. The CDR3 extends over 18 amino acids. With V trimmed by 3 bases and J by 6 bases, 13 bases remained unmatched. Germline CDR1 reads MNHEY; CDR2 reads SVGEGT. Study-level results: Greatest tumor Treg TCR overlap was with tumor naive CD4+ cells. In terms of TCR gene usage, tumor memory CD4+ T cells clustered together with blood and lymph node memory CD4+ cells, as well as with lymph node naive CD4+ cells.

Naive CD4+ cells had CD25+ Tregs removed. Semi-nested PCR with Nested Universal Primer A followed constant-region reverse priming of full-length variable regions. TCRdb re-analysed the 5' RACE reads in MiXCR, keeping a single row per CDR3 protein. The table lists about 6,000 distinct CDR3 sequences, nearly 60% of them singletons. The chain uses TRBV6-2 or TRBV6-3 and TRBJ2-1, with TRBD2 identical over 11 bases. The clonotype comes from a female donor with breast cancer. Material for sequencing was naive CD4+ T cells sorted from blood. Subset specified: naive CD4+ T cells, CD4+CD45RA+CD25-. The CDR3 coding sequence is TGTGCCAGCAGTTATTCACTAGCGGGGGTTAGGGTCGGCAATGAGCAGTTCTTC. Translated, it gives CASSYSLAGVRVGNEQFF.